The TCR beta chain under discussion was sequenced for a study of human T cells and chemical hapten exposure. The time point was: pre-sensitization, week 0. Treatment here: therapeutic diphenylcyclopropenone sensitization with weekly scalp DPC. Library construction involved attaching unique molecular identifiers to individual cDNA molecules, which allowed quantitative, reproducible TCR counting. TCRdb analysed the RACE reads with MiXCR anew, one entry per CDR3 protein. The sample records approximately 400,000 distinct CDR3 sequences, around 5.5% being singletons. V lost 7 bases to trimming and J lost 3 bases, with 21 bases between them. The length of the CDR3 is 16 residues. Germline assignment: CDR1 MNHEY and CDR2 SVGAGI.

The sequencing used whole blood, collected in connection with sensitization to the hapten diphenylcyclopropenone (DPC). V usage is TRBV6-5 and J usage is TRBJ1-2, with a possible D match to TRBD1 (5 bases). This sequence was found in a woman in her 50s with alopecia areata. Some clones in this sample may be carry-over from other donors' samples. CDR3: CASTRAGKGLDYGYTF. CDR3 DNA sequence: TGTGCCAGCACACGGGCAGGGAAGGGACTGGACTATGGCTACACCTTC.